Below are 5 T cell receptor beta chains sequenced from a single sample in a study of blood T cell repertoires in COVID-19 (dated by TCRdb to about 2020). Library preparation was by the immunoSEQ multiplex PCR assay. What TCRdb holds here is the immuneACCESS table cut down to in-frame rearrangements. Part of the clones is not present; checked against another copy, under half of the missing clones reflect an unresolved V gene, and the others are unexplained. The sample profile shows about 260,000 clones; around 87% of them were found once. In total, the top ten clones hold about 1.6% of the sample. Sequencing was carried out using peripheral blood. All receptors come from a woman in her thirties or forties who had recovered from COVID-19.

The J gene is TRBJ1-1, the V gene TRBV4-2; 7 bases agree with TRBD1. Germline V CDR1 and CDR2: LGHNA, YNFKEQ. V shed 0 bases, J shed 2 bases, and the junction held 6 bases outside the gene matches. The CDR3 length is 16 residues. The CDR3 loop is CASSQDTWTGNTEAFF. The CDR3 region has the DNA TGTGCCAGCAGCCAAGACACGTGGACAGGAAACACTGAAGCTTTCTTT.

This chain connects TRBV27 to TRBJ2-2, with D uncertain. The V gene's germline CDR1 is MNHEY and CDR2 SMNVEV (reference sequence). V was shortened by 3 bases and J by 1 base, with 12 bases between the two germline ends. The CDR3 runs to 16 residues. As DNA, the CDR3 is TGTGCCAGCAGTTTCGTAGACTCCTGGAACACCGGGGAGCTGTTTTTT. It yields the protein CASSFVDSWNTGELFF.

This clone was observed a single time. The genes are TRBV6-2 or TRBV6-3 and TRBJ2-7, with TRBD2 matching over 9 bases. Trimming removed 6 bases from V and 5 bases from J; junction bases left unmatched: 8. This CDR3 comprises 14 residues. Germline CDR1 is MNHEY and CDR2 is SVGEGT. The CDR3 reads CASSVGGRGNEQYF. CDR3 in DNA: TGTGCCAGCAGCGTCGGCGGGAGGGGAAACGAGCAGTACTTC.

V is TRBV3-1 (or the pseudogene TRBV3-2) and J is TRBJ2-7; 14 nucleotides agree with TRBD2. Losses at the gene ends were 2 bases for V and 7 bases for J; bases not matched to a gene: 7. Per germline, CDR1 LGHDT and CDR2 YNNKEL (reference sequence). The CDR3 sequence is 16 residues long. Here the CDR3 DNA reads TGTGCCAGCAGCCAACCGACTAGCGGGGGGGCCGAGGAGCAGTACTTC. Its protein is CASSQPTSGGAEEQYF.

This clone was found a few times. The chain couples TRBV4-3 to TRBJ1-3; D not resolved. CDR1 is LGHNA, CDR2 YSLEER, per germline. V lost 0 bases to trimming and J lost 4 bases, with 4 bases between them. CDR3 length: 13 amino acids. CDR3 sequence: CASSQDKGNTIYF. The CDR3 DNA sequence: TGCGCCAGCAGCCAAGATAAAGGAAACACCATATATTTT.